This TCR beta chain emerged from a study of blood T cell repertoires in COVID-19. Study in general: PBMCs, B-cell-depleted T cells, or T cells provided the cDNA or gDNA that made up the material.

Authors' methods: Estimated nucleated cell counts came from reference gene primer amplification. Here immunoSEQ multiplex PCR was the method, and the copy in TCRdb shows in-frame clones only, minus some. The V and J calls and clone size are taken from that table; D and trimming were inferred from the DNA. Of about 180,000 clones detected, 65% to 90% appear once; the ten largest clones hold approximately 1.5%. This CDR3 is built from 15 residues. V was pared by 4 bases and J by 2 bases, with 14 bases between. Per germline, CDR1 MDHEN and CDR2 SYDVKM. The TCR was taken from a human donor in a cohort sampled during active COVID-19. The source material was peripheral blood. The chain employs TRBV28 and TRBJ1-2; D call uncertain. The chain's CDR3 is CASSSVTIINYGYTF. The DNA for the CDR3 is TGTGCCAGCAGTTCGGTGACTATTATAAACTATGGCTACACCTTC.